Listed here are 32 T cell receptor beta chains from one sample, sequenced in a study of blood T cell repertoires in COVID-19. Repertoires were generated with immunoSEQ multiplex PCR, while TCRdb's copy carries only in-frame clones and drops some. The sample shows 12,000 to 15,000 clones, about four fifths of them seen only once. Material for sequencing was peripheral blood. Receptor source: a man aged 55 to 70 with acute or convalescent COVID-19.

The rearrangement joins TRBV13 to TRBJ1-1, with TRBD1 as a possible D gene (5 bases). The V gene's germline CDR1 is PRHDT and CDR2 FYEKMQ (reference sequence). The CDR3 covers 20 residues. Deletions cut 0 bases from V and 1 base from J, with 24 bases between. The CDR3 nucleotides are TGTGCCAGCAGCTTAGGTTTAATTCAGATCGGGGGGACGCGGAACACTGAAGCTTTCTTT. Translating it yields CASSLGLIQIGGTRNTEAFF.

V usage is TRBV5-4 and J usage is TRBJ2-6; D remains unclear. The germline V gene encodes CDR1 SGHNT and CDR2 YYREEE (reference sequence). Trimming removed 3 bases at V and 4 bases at J, with 11 bases between. This CDR3 spans 15 amino acids. Written as DNA, the CDR3 is TGTGCCAGCAGCTACTCTAGAAGGGGGGCCAACGTCCTGACTTTC. It translates to CASSYSRRGANVLTF.

This clone was found a few times. This chain uses TRBV12-3 or TRBV12-4 with TRBJ1-2, with D uncertain. Trimming stripped 7 bases from V and 4 bases from J, with 10 bases between. This CDR3 has 12 residues. CDR3: CASTGIRYGYTF. The CDR3, as DNA: TGTGCCAGCACGGGGATTCGCTATGGCTACACCTTC.

The DNA for the CDR3 is TGTGCCAGCAGCTCTACAGGGTACGAGCAGTACTTC. It codes for CASSSTGYEQYF. The rearrangement joins TRBV7-8 to TRBJ2-7, with TRBD1 as a possible D gene (6 bases). Germline CDR1 reads SGHVS; CDR2 reads FQNEAQ. The CDR3 spans 12 residues. The V end lost 4 bases, the J end lost 4 bases, and 8 bases lay between the germline ends.

The gene calls are TRBV5-1 and TRBJ1-1; D remains unclear. Trimming left V 1 base short and J 1 base short, with 11 bases between. The length of the CDR3 is 15 residues. Germline V gene sequence: CDR1 SGHRS, CDR2 YFSETQ. CDR3 residues: CASSLTSEKNTEAFF. CDR3 in DNA: TGCGCCAGCAGCTTGACTTCTGAGAAGAACACTGAAGCTTTCTTT.

The V call is TRBV7-9, the J call TRBJ1-4; TRBD1 matches 9 bases. The CDR3 contains 15 residues. Trimming cost V 5 bases and J 8 bases; bases outside gene matches: 9. The V gene's germline CDR1 is SEHNR and CDR2 FQNEAQ (reference sequence). In DNA form, the CDR3 reads TGTGCCAGCAGCACGGACAGGGGTCGGGGCGAAAAACTGTTTTTT. Amino acid sequence: CASSTDRGRGEKLFF. The variable domain in full, with the rest retrieved from reference TRBV7-9 and TRBJ1-4, is DTGVSQNPRHKITKRGQNVTFRCDPISEHNRLYWYRQTLGQGPEFLTYFQNEAQLEKSRLLSDRFSAERPKGSFSTLEIQRTEQGDSAMYLCASSTDRGRGEKLFFGSGTQLSVL.

The chain carries TRBV19 and TRBJ2-1; 8 nucleotides line up with TRBD2. The CDR3 consists of 16 residues. Germline CDR1 and CDR2: LNHDA and SQIVND (reference sequence). V was clipped by 5 bases and J by 5 bases; unmatched bases: 11. CDR3 bases: TGTGCCAGTAGTCCACCCGTAGCGGGAAGCCACAATGAGCAGTTCTTC. Its protein is CASSPPVAGSHNEQFF.

The genes are TRBV10-3 and TRBJ2-7, with D possibly TRBD2 on 6 matching bases. The CDR3 loop spans 14 amino acids. V lost 3 bases to trimming and J lost 3 bases, with 12 bases between them. Germline V gives CDR1 ENHRY, CDR2 SYGVKD. The CDR3 loop is CAISDSGTLYEQYF. In DNA form, the CDR3 reads TGTGCCATCAGTGATAGCGGAACCCTCTACGAGCAGTACTTC.

V gene TRBV7-9 combines with J gene TRBJ2-7; a weak D match, TRBD2 (5 bases). The CDR3 sequence is 14 residues long. Germline CDR1 reads SEHNR; CDR2 reads FQNEAQ (reference sequence). V lost 5 bases, J lost 3 bases, and 14 bases lay in between. CDR3 bases: TGTGCCAGCAGCCCGGGGTACGGTCTCTACGAGCAGTACTTC. Its translation is CASSPGYGLYEQYF.

The chain employs TRBV5-6 and TRBJ1-4; the match to TRBD1 covers 11 bases. Germline CDR1 and CDR2: SGHDT and YYEEEE. Trimming removed 4 bases from V and 5 bases from J; junction bases left unmatched: 7. The CDR3 is 16 amino acids. CDR3 sequence: CASSKGQGDPNEKLFF. For the CDR3, the DNA is TGTGCCAGCAGCAAGGGACAGGGGGACCCAAATGAAAAACTGTTTTTT.

The chain is built from TRBV2 and TRBJ2-7, with TRBD1 identical over 9 bases. Trimming at V came to 5 bases and at J to 5 bases, leaving 10 bases not matched to a gene. The V gene's germline CDR1 is SNHLY and CDR2 FYNNEI. The CDR3 is 15 amino acids. CDR3: CASSRTGDRAHEQYF. CDR3 coding DNA: TGTGCCAGCAGTCGAACTGGGGACAGGGCCCACGAGCAGTACTTC. The full variable domain, rest sourced from reference TRBV2 and TRBJ2-7, is EPEVTQTPSHQVTQMGQEVILRCVPISNHLYFYWYRQILGQKVEFLVSFYNNEISEKSEIFDDQFSVERPDGSNFTLKIRSTKLEDSAMYFCASSRTGDRAHEQYFGPGTRLTVT.

This clone was seen only once. The chain carries TRBV18 and TRBJ1-1, with TRBD1 identical over 9 bases. Germline CDR1 KGHSH, CDR2 LQKENI. Trimming cost V 6 bases and J 1 base; bases outside gene matches: 3. The length of the CDR3 is 14 residues. The CDR3 spells CASSLTGGNTEAFF. The CDR3, as DNA: TGTGCCAGCTCCCTGACAGGGGGGAACACTGAAGCTTTCTTT.

The chain carries TRBV5-6 and TRBJ1-4; weak D call: TRBD1 (6 bases). The ends were cut back, 4 bases at V and 0 bases at J, with 7 bases in the middle. The CDR3 contains 14 residues. CDR1 is SGHDT, CDR2 YYEEEE, per germline. DNA for the CDR3: TGTGCCAGCAGCGACAGGTCAACTAATGAAAAACTGTTTTTT. Amino acid sequence: CASSDRSTNEKLFF.

The chain links TRBV21-1 to TRBJ1-5. TRBV21-1 has pseudogene status. The CDR3 spans 13 residues. The CDR3 spells CASSKGGNQPQHF. As DNA, the CDR3 is TGTGCCAGCAGCAAGGGGGGGAATCAGCCCCAGCATTTT.

This clone is a singleton in its sample. The chain has TRBV19 and TRBJ2-5, with a tentative D call TRBD1 (6 bases). This CDR3 region has 14 residues. Per the germline V gene, CDR1 is LNHDA and CDR2 is SQIVND (reference sequence). The germline V and J ends were trimmed by 0 bases and 7 bases, with 12 bases remaining between them. Written as DNA, the CDR3 is TGTGCCAGTAGTATAGAGGGGGCGAGTGGGACCCAGTACTTC. Protein: CASSIEGASGTQYF. The full variable domain, completed using reference TRBV19 and TRBJ2-5, is DGGITQSPKYLFRKEGQNVTLSCEQNLNHDAMYWYRQDPGQGLRLIYYSQIVNDFQKGDIAEGYSVSREKKESFPLTVTSAQKNPTAFYLCASSIEGASGTQYFGPGTRLLVL.

J is TRBJ1-2 and V is TRBV7-6, with 7 bases fitting TRBD1. This CDR3 spans 13 amino acids. After removal of 5 bases from V and 2 bases from J, the junction contained 2 bases not matched to a gene. Germline V gives CDR1 SGHVS, CDR2 FNYEAQ. This CDR3 reads CASSRGQNYGYTF. The CDR3 bases are TGTGCCAGCAGCCGGGGACAGAACTATGGCTACACCTTC.

This clone has a handful of counts. The V and J genes are TRBV7-2 and TRBJ2-7; 9 bases are shared with TRBD2. Germline V gene sequence: CDR1 SGHTA, CDR2 FQGNSA. J gave up 5 bases and V 5 bases, and 16 bases lay outside the gene matches. CDR3 length equals 17 residues. CDR3 DNA: TGTGCCAGCAGCCCATTGGGGACGGGACTAGCCGGGAACGAGCAGTACTTC. Its protein product is CASSPLGTGLAGNEQYF. Drawing the rest from reference TRBV7-2 and TRBJ2-7, the complete variable domain is GAGVSQSPSNKVTEKGKDVELRCDPISGHTALYWYRQSLGQGLEFLIYFQGNSAPDKSGLPSDRFSAERTGGSVSTLTIQRTQQEDSAVYLCASSPLGTGLAGNEQYFGPGTRLTVT.

The CDR3 DNA is TGTGCCAGCAGGCCGGCGGGGGGGGTCGAGCAGTACTTC. This sequence encodes CASRPAGGVEQYF. This sequence joins TRBV6-5 and TRBJ2-7; 9 nucleotides match TRBD2. This CDR3 has 13 amino acids. Per the germline V gene, CDR1 is MNHEY and CDR2 is SVGAGI. With V trimmed by 6 bases and J by 6 bases, 6 bases remained unmatched.

The V and J genes are TRBV2 and TRBJ1-1, with D hard to call. CDR1 is SNHLY and CDR2 is FYNNEI in the germline V gene. Trimming pared 7 bases from V and 3 bases from J, leaving 15 bases between. This CDR3 is built from 14 residues. DNA for the CDR3: TGTGCCAGCACTGGTCGTCGAGGCGACACTGAAGCTTTCTTT. Amino acid sequence: CASTGRRGDTEAFF.

This clone has a handful of counts. The V gene is TRBV5-1, the J gene TRBJ2-2; 8 positions match TRBD1. V shed 5 bases, J shed 1 base, and the junction held 4 bases outside the gene matches. The germline gives CDR1 SGHRS, CDR2 YFSETQ. The CDR3 has 15 amino acids. CDR3 region: CASSFGQGNTGELFF. The DNA for the CDR3 is TGCGCCAGCAGTTTTGGACAGGGGAACACCGGGGAGCTGTTTTTT.

The chain joins TRBV7-9 to TRBJ2-1, with no clear D. The germline CDR1 and CDR2 sequences are SEHNR and FQNEAQ (reference sequence). The CDR3 is 15 residues long. V was pared by 3 bases and J by 0 bases, with 9 bases between. In DNA, the CDR3 is TGTGCCAGCAGCTTTCTACGCGGCTCCTACAATGAGCAGTTCTTC. It specifies CASSFLRGSYNEQFF.

The chain couples TRBV12-5 to TRBJ2-3; unclear D gene. V was pared by 1 base and J by 4 bases, with 9 bases between. Germline V gene sequence: CDR1 LGHNT, CDR2 FRNRAP. This CDR3 contains 14 residues. CDR3 in DNA: TGTGCTAGTGGTTTGGACCGCCTAGCAGATACGCAGTATTTT. Its translation is CASGLDRLADTQYF.

In this sample, this clone turned up once. The J gene is TRBJ2-5, the V gene TRBV20-1, with 7 bases lining up with TRBD1. Per the germline V gene, CDR1 is DFQATT and CDR2 is SNEGSKA (reference sequence). This CDR3 is built from 12 residues. The J segment lost 9 bases and the V segment lost 5 bases, leaving 9 bases of the junction unmatched. CDR3 residues: CSAGVGTDSQYF. Written as DNA, the CDR3 is TGCAGTGCTGGTGTCGGGACAGATTCCCAGTACTTC.

Concerning this clone itself: The junction departs from germline at one end; a sequencing error may be responsible. The chain uses TRBV25-1 and TRBJ1-4, with D hard to call. CDR1 MGHDK and CDR2 SYGVNS come from the germline V gene. This CDR3 comprises 18 residues. The CDR3 DNA follows: TGTGCCAGCAGTGAATTGTCGGCTACAACAAGGAGCATTGGAAAAACTGTTTTT. Translation: CASSELSATTRSIGKTVF.

The chain recombines TRBV29-1 with TRBJ2-5, with TRBD2 matching 7 bases. J was trimmed by 4 bases and V by 4 bases; bases with no gene match: 3. The CDR3 has 12 residues. The germline gives CDR1 SQVTM, CDR2 ANQGSEA. The chain's CDR3 is CSVVWEGETQYF. The CDR3 bases are TGCAGCGTTGTCTGGGAGGGAGAGACCCAGTACTTC.

The CDR3 coding sequence is TGTGCCAGCAGTGACTCGTACGCGGGAGGGGGCACAGATACGCAGTATTTT. The encoded protein is CASSDSYAGGGTDTQYF. This sequence joins TRBV6-4 and TRBJ2-3; TRBD2 aligns across 9 bases. CDR3 length: 17 amino acids. Germline lookup yields CDR1 MRHNA and CDR2 SNTAGT. The ends lost 0 bases at V and 1 base at J; junction bases unmatched: 5.

The chain joins TRBV15 to TRBJ2-6; no clear D gene. CDR3 length: 17 residues. Trimming removed 1 base from V and 0 bases from J, with 10 bases in between. Germline values: CDR1 LNHNV, CDR2 YYDKDF (reference sequence). DNA for the CDR3: TGTGCCACCAGCAGAGGCCCGACAAGCTCTGGGGCCAACGTCCTGACTTTC. Protein sequence: CATSRGPTSSGANVLTF. Together with reference TRBV15 and TRBJ2-6, the CDR3 gives the full variable domain: DAMVIQNPRYQVTQFGKPVTLSCSQTLNHNVMYWYQQKSSQAPKLLFHYYDKDFNNEADTPDNFQSRRPNTSFCFLDIRSPGLGDTAMYLCATSRGPTSSGANVLTFGAGSRLTVL.

The gene calls are TRBV5-4 and TRBJ1-1; D ambiguous. CDR1 is SGHNT, CDR2 YYREEE, per germline (reference sequence). Trimming stripped 3 bases from V and 4 bases from J, with 16 bases between. The CDR3 is 15 amino acids. The CDR3 loop reads CASSSSGGWGTEAFF. CDR3 sequence (DNA): TGTGCCAGCAGCTCCTCCGGCGGGTGGGGCACTGAAGCTTTCTTT.

This clone was seen a handful of times. V usage is TRBV4-3 and J usage is TRBJ1-6; 8 bases align to TRBD1. J lost 6 bases, V lost 4 bases, and 2 bases had no gene match. The CDR3 extends over 14 amino acids. CDR1 and CDR2 from the germline V gene are LGHNA and YSLEER. The CDR3 region has the DNA TGCGCCAGCAGCCCTACAGGGGGTAATTCACCCCTCCACTTT. The encoded protein is CASSPTGGNSPLHF.

For the CDR3, the DNA is TGTGCCTGGAGTGTATTCAGGGCCTACGGCTACACCTTC. As protein: CAWSVFRAYGYTF. V is TRBV30 and J is TRBJ1-2; weak D call: TRBD1 (5 bases). CDR1 GTSNPN and CDR2 SVGIG come from the germline V gene (reference sequence). The CDR3 contains 13 residues. V was cut by 0 bases and J by 8 bases, with 13 bases left in between.

The V and J genes are TRBV3-1 (or the pseudogene TRBV3-2) and TRBJ2-7, with TRBD2 matching over 12 bases. There are 16 residues in the CDR3. V was clipped by 1 base and J by 5 bases; unmatched bases: 6. The germline gives CDR1 LGHDT, CDR2 YNNKEL (reference sequence). CDR3 amino acids: CASSQAWTSGADEQYF. The DNA for the CDR3 is TGTGCCAGCAGCCAAGCCTGGACTAGCGGGGCGGACGAGCAGTACTTC.

This chain joins TRBV19 and TRBJ2-7; 11 nucleotides align to TRBD2. With V trimmed by 5 bases and J by 0 bases, 6 bases remained unmatched. Germline-derived CDR1 and CDR2 are LNHDA and SQIVND (reference sequence). The CDR3 covers 16 residues. The CDR3 protein is CASSVASGGNSYEQYF. DNA of the CDR3: TGTGCCAGTAGTGTGGCTAGCGGGGGGAACTCCTACGAGCAGTACTTC. Together with reference TRBV19 and TRBJ2-7, the CDR3 gives the full variable domain: DGGITQSPKYLFRKEGQNVTLSCEQNLNHDAMYWYRQDPGQGLRLIYYSQIVNDFQKGDIAEGYSVSREKKESFPLTVTSAQKNPTAFYLCASSVASGGNSYEQYFGPGTRLTVT.